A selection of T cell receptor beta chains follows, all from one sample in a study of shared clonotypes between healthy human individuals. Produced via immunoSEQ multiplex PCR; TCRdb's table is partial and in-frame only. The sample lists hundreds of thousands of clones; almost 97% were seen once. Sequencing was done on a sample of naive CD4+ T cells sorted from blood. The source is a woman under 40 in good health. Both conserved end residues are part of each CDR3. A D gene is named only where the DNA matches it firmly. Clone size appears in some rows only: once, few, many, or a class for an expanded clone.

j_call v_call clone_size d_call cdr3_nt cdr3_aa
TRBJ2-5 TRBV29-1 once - TGCAGCGTTGAAAAATTAGCGCAAGAGACCCAGTACTTC CSVEKLAQETQYF
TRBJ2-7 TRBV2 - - TGTGCCAGCACCTACATACTCTCCTACGAGCAGTACTTC CASTYILSYEQYF
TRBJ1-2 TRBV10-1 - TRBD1 TGCGCCAGCAGCGACGGGACAGGCGTTGACTATGGCTACACCTTC CASSDGTGVDYGYTF
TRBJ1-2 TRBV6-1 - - TGTGCCAGCAGTGCCTCAGGGCTCCGCGGTGGTGGCTACACCTTC CASSASGLRGGGYTF
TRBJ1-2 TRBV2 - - TGTGCCAGCTTTACTAAGGGAGGTAATGGCTACACCTTC CASFTKGGNGYTF
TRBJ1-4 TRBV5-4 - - TGTGCCAGCAGCTTGGGGGCAGCTAGTAATGAAAAACTGTTTTTT CASSLGAASNEKLFF
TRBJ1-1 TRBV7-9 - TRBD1 TGTGCCAGCAGCTTAGGCCGGGACAGGGGAGGCACTGAAGCTTTCTTT CASSLGRDRGGTEAFF
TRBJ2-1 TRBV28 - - TGTGCCAGCAGCCCCCCTTACGGGAGAAATGAGCAGTTCTTC CASSPPYGRNEQFF
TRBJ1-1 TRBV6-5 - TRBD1 TGTGCCAGCAGTTACTCGATCGAGGACAGGGACACTGAAGCTTTCTTT CASSYSIEDRDTEAFF
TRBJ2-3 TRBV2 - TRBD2 TGTGCCAGCAGTGCGGTGATAGCGGGAGGGGGTACGCAGTATTTT CASSAVIAGGGTQYF
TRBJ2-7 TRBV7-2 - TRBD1 TGTGCCAGCAGCAAGGACAGGGGTTCCTACGAGCAGTACTTC CASSKDRGSYEQYF
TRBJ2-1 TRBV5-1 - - TGCGCCAGCAGCAAAATCGGGACTGGGTCCGGGGGGCAGTTCTTC CASSKIGTGSGGQFF
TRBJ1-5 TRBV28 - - TGTGCCAGCAGAATTAGCAATCAGCCCCAGCATTTT CASRISNQPQHF
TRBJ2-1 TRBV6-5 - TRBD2 TGTGCCAGCGGGGTCGGGGGGAGGGTCAATGAGCAGTTCTTC CASGVGGRVNEQFF
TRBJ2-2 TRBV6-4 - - TGTGCCAGCAGAGAACAGGACACCGGGGAGCTGTTTTTT CASREQDTGELFF
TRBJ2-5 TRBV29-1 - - TGCAGCGTGGAGGTGGGGGAAGAGACCCAGTACTTC CSVEVGEETQYF
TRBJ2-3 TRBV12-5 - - TGTGCTAGTGGTTTGGACACAGATACGCAGTATTTT CASGLDTDTQYF
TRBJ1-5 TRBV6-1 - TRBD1 TGTGCCAGCAGTGAGACAGGGTGGCAGCCCCAGCATTTT CASSETGWQPQHF
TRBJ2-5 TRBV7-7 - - TGTGCCAGCAGTCAGGCCGGCGGGGGCAGACAAGAGACCCAGTACTTC CASSQAGGGRQETQYF
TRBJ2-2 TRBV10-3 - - TGTGCCATCAGTTCTAGGGCTGATCCGAACACCGGGGAGCTGTTTTTT CAISSRADPNTGELFF
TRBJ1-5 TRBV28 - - TGTGCCAGCAGTTCCATAAAAAGGGGCCTCACCGAGGGGCAGCCCCAGCATTTT CASSSIKRGLTEGQPQHF
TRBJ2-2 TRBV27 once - TGTGCCAGCCAGGACGCGCGGGGCGGGGAGCTGTTTTTT CASQDARGGELFF
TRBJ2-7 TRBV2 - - TGTGCCAGCACAAGGGATCAACCCTACGAGCAGTACTTC CASTRDQPYEQYF
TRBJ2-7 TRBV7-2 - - TGTGCCAGCAGCTTCATCCAGGGAACCTACGAGCAGTACTTC CASSFIQGTYEQYF
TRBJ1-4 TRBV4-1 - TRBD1 TGCGCCAGCAAAAAGGAGGGGGCGAGTGAAAAACTGTTTTTT CASKKEGASEKLFF
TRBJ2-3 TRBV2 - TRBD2 TGTGCCAGCAGTGAACCCAGCGGGAGGCAGGTAGATACGCAGTATTTT CASSEPSGRQVDTQYF
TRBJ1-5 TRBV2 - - TGTGCCAGCAGTGAAGGGGGGACAAGCAATCAGCCCCAGCATTTT CASSEGGTSNQPQHF
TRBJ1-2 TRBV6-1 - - TGTGCCAGCAGTCCCAACACATCGGGGGTTAATGGCTACACCTTC CASSPNTSGVNGYTF
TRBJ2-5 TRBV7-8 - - TGTGCCAGCAGCTTAGCGGGGGAGACCCAGTACTTC CASSLAGETQYF
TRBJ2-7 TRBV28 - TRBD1 TGTGCCAGCAGCACGCGCCACACAGGGGCCCACGAGCAGTACTTC CASSTRHTGAHEQYF
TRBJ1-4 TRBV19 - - TGTGCCAGTAGTGATGGGACTAATGAAAAACTGTTTTTT CASSDGTNEKLFF
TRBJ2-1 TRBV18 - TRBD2 TGTGCCAGCTCACAACTAGCGGGAACAAAAGGGGGTTACAATGAGCAGTTCTTC CASSQLAGTKGGYNEQFF
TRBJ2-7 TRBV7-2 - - TGTGCCAGCAGCTTAGATGCAAGAAGCTCCTACGAGCAGTACTTC CASSLDARSSYEQYF
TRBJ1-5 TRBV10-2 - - TGCGCCAGCAGTGAGGAAGGAGGGGCAAGCAATCAGCCCCAGCATTTT CASSEEGGASNQPQHF
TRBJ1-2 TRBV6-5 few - TGTGCCAGCAGTTACTCGATGGCAGACTATGGCTACACCTTC CASSYSMADYGYTF
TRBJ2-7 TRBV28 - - TGTGCCAGCAGAAAACAGGGCACCCTCACCCACGAGCAGTACTTC CASRKQGTLTHEQYF
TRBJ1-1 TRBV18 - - TGTGCCAGCTCACTCGGAGAGGGAGGCACTGAAGCTTTCTTT CASSLGEGGTEAFF
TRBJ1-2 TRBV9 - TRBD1 TGTGCCAGCAGCGCGACAGGGAACTATGGCTACACCTTC CASSATGNYGYTF
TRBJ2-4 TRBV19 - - TGTGCCAGTAGTTCGGGGTTAGCCAAAAACATTCAGTACTTC CASSSGLAKNIQYF
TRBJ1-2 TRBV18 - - TGTGCCAGTACCACAGGTAACGGCGCTGGCTACACCTTC CASTTGNGAGYTF
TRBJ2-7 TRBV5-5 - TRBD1 TGTGCCAGCAGCTTAGGTCAGGGGGACCCTTACGAGCAGTACTTC CASSLGQGDPYEQYF
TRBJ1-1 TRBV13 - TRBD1 TGTGCCAGCAGCCCCGACAAACAGGGGGCCAACACTGAAGCTTTCTTT CASSPDKQGANTEAFF
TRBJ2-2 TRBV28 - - TGTGCCAGCAGTTTAGGTTCGGGGATTTTAGGCACCGGGGAGCTGTTTTTT CASSLGSGILGTGELFF
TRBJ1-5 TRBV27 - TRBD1 TGTGCCAGCAGTTTGGGAGGGTGGGGACAGAATCAGCCCCAGCATTTT CASSLGGWGQNQPQHF
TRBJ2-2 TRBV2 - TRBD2 TGTGCCAGCAGTGAAGCGCTAGCGGACACCGGGGAGCTGTTTTTT CASSEALADTGELFF
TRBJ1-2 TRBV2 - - TGTGCCAGCAGGGGCGAGACTAACTATGGCTACACCTTC CASRGETNYGYTF